This T cell receptor (beta chain) was identified during a study of blood T cells in healthy people across ages (dated by TCRdb to about 2015). At the level of the whole study: Template switching captured roughly one uniquely barcoded TCR beta cDNA molecule per two T cells in model experiments. To track age-related changes in TCR beta repertoire diversity, the study relied on deep sequencing normalized with unique cDNA molecular identifiers. Donors were grouped into four age groups: young (average roughly 15 years), middle-aged (about 40), aged (around 62) and long-lived (about 82). To avoid experimental bias, donors of different ages were distributed randomly across sequencing lanes. Using the same blood draw, the study looked at two additional independent replicas of 1 million unique cDNA reads for two donors, one aged 18 to 30 and the other aged 80 or older. What the authors observed across the whole study: As age increased, observed TCR beta diversity per million T cells dropped in a roughly linear way, and a significant reduction was already evident by age approximately 40. Bulk unsorted PBMC profiling prevented conclusive comparison of naive and antigen-experienced compartments. Because the CMV infection status of the donors was unknown, age-related changes in expanded clonotypes may potentially have been confounded. A strong correlation was found between observed TCR beta diversity and the percentage of naive T cells measured by flow cytometry. Compared with the aged group, more naive CD4+ T cells, fewer expanded clones and increased TCR diversity were shown by the long-lived group, suggesting age selection. Total diversity estimates from one million sequenced T cells were considered lower bounds and underestimates.

The library was generated by 5' RACE. TCRdb lists the instrument as Illumina HiSeq 2500. A second about 7 to 12 cycle PCR used a sample-barcoded 5' primer and a J-beta primer mix. A template-switch 5' adaptor carrying 12 random nucleotides introduced a unique molecular identifier onto each TCR beta cDNA molecule. At least 2.5 million CDR3-containing paired-end reads were obtained from each sample. First-strand cDNA was synthesized from all RNA with the Mint cDNA synthesis kit, primed by a TRBC-specific oligonucleotide. Following uracil-DNA glycosylase treatment, all cDNA underwent a first 18-cycle PCR with the universal primers M1SS and BC2_uni_R. Regarding the original processing steps: For normalization, 1 million high-quality reads were randomly selected from each sample, with every read carrying a distinct molecular identifier. Reads sharing molecular identifiers were discarded rather than binned into consensus sequences. MiTCR, set to a Q25 quality threshold and the strictest error-elimination algorithm, was used for CDR3 identification, clonotype clustering and error correction. Lower-bound total TCR beta diversity was estimated with a nonparametric unseen species model using Euler transformation. TCRdb handled the public reads itself, with Q25 trimming in fastp and clone calling in MiXCR, and kept productive beta chains. Rows with a matching CDR3 protein are joined into one entry that keeps the most common DNA and genes. In this record, the V and J calls reflect TCRdb's handling and not the investigators' own analysis. In all, the sample holds roughly 830,000 distinct CDR3 sequences, and roughly 60% of those were seen once. The ten top clones hold 25% to 35% of the sample.

Worth noting for this clonotype: It has no known antigen specificity. Base qualities were left out, and no much larger clone turns up one base away.

Reading the germline V gene (reference sequence) gives CDR1 DFQATT and CDR2 SNEGSKA. CDR3 length: 12 amino acids, cysteine to phenylalanine. The only DNA kept is the CDR3, 36 bases in frame from the first base. V sheds 6 bases and J sheds 8 bases, leaving 14 bases between their ends. The donors were 40 or so Caucasian individuals from Russia, aged 6 to 90 years, who were systemically healthy. Each donor gave 8 to 10 milliliters of peripheral blood, collected into EDTA-treated Vacutainer tubes. Ficoll-Paque density-gradient centrifugation was used to isolate PBMCs, with at least 6 million obtained per sample. Total RNA, at least 6 micrograms per sample, was extracted from PBMCs with Trizol reagent. The percentages of naive CD45RAhigh/CD27high T cells were determined by flow cytometry on a PBMC aliquot from every donor.

The sample taken for sequencing was blood. This clonotype originated in a man between 25 and 39 years old in good health. The chain couples TRBV20-1 to TRBJ1-5, with TRBD1 as a weak D call on 6 bases. The DNA sequence is given as TGCAGTGCCGGGACACAGGGCAAGCCCCAGCATTTT. Its translation reads: CSAGTQGKPQHF.